A single sample is the source of the 9 T cell receptor beta chains below, sequenced in a study of T cell repertoires in breast cancer. Unpaired genes were suppressed by blocking oligonucleotides during a second nested PCR. One entry per CDR3 protein results from TCRdb running MiXCR on the emulsion pairing reads. The sample holds dozens of distinct CDR3 sequences. Primers covering all TCR V genes were used in emulsion RT-PCR on CD8+ T cells. The material sequenced was CD8+ T cells. The source of these receptors is a pool of human donors with breast cancer or a healthy control (not recorded which).

By its share, this clonotype is hyperexpanded. The chain recombines TRBV7-3 with TRBJ1-1; 10 nucleotides match TRBD1. The J segment lost 0 bases and the V segment lost 3 bases, leaving 1 base of the junction unmatched. Germline V gene data show CDR1 as SGHTA and CDR2 as FQGTGA. This CDR3 spans 15 amino acids. The CDR3 region has the DNA TGTGCCAGCAGCTTGACAGGGGGCATGAACACTGAAGCTTTCTTT. Protein sequence: CASSLTGGMNTEAFF.

This chain joins TRBV27 and TRBJ1-4; weak D call: TRBD1 (5 bases). Germline V gene data show CDR1 as MNHEY and CDR2 as SMNVEV (reference sequence). The CDR3 loop spans 13 amino acids. Trimming removed 8 bases at V and 7 bases at J, with 14 bases between. This CDR3 is CASLGLPGEKLFF. Here the CDR3 DNA reads TGTGCCAGCCTGGGACTGCCGGGTGAAAAACTGTTTTTT.

This chain uses TRBV27 with TRBJ1-4; a possible D gene is TRBD1 (5 bases). Germline lookup yields CDR1 MNHEY and CDR2 SMNVEV (reference sequence). The CDR3 consists of 13 residues. CDR3 bases: TGTGCGAGGCTGGGACTGAGTGGGGAAAAACTGTTTTTT. This translates into CARLGLSGEKLFF.

This clonotype is medium-sized (0.01 to 0.1%). The CDR3 nucleotides are TGTGCCAGCAGCCAGCTGACTAGCGGGATATACAATGAGCAGTTCTTC. Translating it yields CASSQLTSGIYNEQFF. V gene TRBV4-2 combines with J gene TRBJ2-1; 11 bases fit TRBD2. Germline-derived CDR1 and CDR2 are LGHNA and YNFKEQ. Trimming took 3 bases from V and 4 from J; bases not matched to a gene: 5. CDR3 length: 16 amino acids.

The genes are TRBV7-3 and TRBJ1-6; D not certain. Trimming shortened V by 0 bases and J by 7 bases, and 10 bases separated the two germline ends. Germline V gene lookup returns CDR1 SGHTA and CDR2 FQGTGA. The CDR3 length is 15 residues. CDR3 in amino acids: CASSLTEGGNSPLHF. The CDR3 nucleotides are TGTGCCAGCAGCTTAACTGAAGGAGGAAATTCACCCCTCCACTTT.

Note on this clonotype: Mismatch with germline at one junction end may stem from a read error. V gene TRBV27 combines with J gene TRBJ1-4, with D unclear. This CDR3 region has 13 residues. CDR1 is MNHEY, CDR2 SMNVEV, per germline (reference sequence). This CDR3 reads CAILVLSGEKLFF. The CDR3 nucleotides read TGTGCCATCCTGGTACTGAGTGGTGAAAAACTTTTTTTT.

This clonotype is deemed medium-sized. The chain carries TRBV6-1 and TRBJ2-2; TRBD1 aligns across 11 bases. The CDR3 sequence is 18 residues long. V shed 8 bases, J shed 1 base, and the junction held 12 bases outside the gene matches. Looked up from germline, CDR1 is MNHNS and CDR2 is SASEGT. In DNA form, the CDR3 reads TGTGCCAGCTACATTGGACAGGGGGCGGGGTGGAACACCGGGGAGCTGTTTTTT. This gives the protein CASYIGQGAGWNTGELFF.

This clonotype is large (0.1 to 1%). V gene TRBV6-1 combines with J gene TRBJ2-1; TRBD2 aligns across 8 bases. Per the germline V gene, CDR1 is MNHNS and CDR2 is SASEGT. This CDR3 spans 14 amino acids. V lost 7 bases to trimming and J lost 5 bases; unmatched junction nucleotides: 7. CDR3 sequence (DNA): TGTGCCAGCAACGGGAGGGCCATTAACAATGAGCAGTTCTTC. Translation: CASNGRAINNEQFF.

This clonotype has only a few counts. The chain links TRBV7-9 to TRBJ1-2; D is undetermined. Trimming removed 5 bases from V and 2 bases from J, with 18 bases in between. The germline V gene has CDR1 SEHNR and CDR2 FQNEAQ (reference sequence). The CDR3 is 16 amino acids. The CDR3 here is CASSPVGQTWNYGYTF. The CDR3 DNA is TGTGCCAGCAGCCCAGTCGGGCAGACCTGGAACTATGGCTACACCTTC. Using reference TRBV7-9 and TRBJ1-2 for the parts outside the CDR3, the full variable domain is DTGVSQNPRHKITKRGQNVTFRCDPISEHNRLYWYRQTLGQGPEFLTYFQNEAQLEKSRLLSDRFSAERPKGSFSTLEIQRTEQGDSAMYLCASSPVGQTWNYGYTFGSGTRLTVV.